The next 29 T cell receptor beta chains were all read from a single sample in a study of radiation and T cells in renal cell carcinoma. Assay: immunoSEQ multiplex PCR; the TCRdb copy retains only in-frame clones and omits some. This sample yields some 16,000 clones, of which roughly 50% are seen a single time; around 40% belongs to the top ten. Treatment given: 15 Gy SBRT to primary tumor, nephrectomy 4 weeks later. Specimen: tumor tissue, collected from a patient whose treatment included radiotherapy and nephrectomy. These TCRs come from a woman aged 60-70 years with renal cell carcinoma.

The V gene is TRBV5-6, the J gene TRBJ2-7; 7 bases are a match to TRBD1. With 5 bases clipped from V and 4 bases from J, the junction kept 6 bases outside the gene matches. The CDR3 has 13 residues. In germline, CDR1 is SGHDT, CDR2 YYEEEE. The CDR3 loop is CASSHQGVYEQYF. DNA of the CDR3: TGTGCCAGCAGTCATCAGGGGGTTTACGAGCAGTACTTC. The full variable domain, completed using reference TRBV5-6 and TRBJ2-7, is DAGVTQSPTHLIKTRGQQVTLRCSPKSGHDTVSWYQQALGQGPQFIFQYYEEEERQRGNFPDRFSGHQFPNYSSELNVNALLLGDSALYLCASSHQGVYEQYFGPGTRLTVT.

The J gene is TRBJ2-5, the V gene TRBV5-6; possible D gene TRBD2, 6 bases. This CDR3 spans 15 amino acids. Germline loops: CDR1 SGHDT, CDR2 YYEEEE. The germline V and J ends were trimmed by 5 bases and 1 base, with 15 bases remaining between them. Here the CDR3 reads CASSFDGGIQETQYF. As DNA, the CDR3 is TGTGCCAGCAGTTTCGACGGGGGTATCCAAGAGACCCAGTACTTC.

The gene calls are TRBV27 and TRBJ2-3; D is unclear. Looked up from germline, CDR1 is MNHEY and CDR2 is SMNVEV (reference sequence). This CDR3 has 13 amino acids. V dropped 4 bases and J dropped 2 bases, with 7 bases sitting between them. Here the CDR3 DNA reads TGTGCCAGCAGTTCCCCAGACACAGATACGCAGTATTTT. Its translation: CASSSPDTDTQYF.

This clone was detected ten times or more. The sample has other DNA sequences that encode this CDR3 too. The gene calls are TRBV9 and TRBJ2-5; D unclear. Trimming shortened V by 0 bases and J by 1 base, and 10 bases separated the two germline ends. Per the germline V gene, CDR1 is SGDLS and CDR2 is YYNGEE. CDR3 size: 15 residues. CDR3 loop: CASSVVSRSQETQYF. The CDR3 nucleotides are TGTGCCAGCAGCGTAGTTTCTAGATCCCAAGAGACCCAGTACTTC.

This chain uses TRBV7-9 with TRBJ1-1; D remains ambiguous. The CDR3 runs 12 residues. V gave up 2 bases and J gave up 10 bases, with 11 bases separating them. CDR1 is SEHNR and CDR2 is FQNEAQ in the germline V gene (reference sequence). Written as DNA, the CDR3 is TGTGCCAGCAGCTTATCTCCCGCCGGAGCTTTCTTT. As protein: CASSLSPAGAFF.

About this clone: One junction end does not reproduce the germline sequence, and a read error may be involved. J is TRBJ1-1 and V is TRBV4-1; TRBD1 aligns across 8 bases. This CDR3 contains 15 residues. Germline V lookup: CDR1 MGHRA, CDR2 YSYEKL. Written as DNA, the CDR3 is TGTGCCAGCAGCCCCGTCCAGGGGGCTGATACTGAAGCTTTCTTT. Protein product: CASSPVQGADTEAFF.

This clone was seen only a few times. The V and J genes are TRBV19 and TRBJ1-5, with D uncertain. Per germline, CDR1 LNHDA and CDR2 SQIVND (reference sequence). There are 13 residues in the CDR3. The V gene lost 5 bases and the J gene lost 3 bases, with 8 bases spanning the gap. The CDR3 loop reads CASSRVNNQPQHF. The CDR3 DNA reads TGTGCCAGTAGTCGGGTCAACAATCAGCCCCAGCATTTT. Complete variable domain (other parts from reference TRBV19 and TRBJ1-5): DGGITQSPKYLFRKEGQNVTLSCEQNLNHDAMYWYRQDPGQGLRLIYYSQIVNDFQKGDIAEGYSVSREKKESFPLTVTSAQKNPTAFYLCASSRVNNQPQHFGDGTRLSIL.

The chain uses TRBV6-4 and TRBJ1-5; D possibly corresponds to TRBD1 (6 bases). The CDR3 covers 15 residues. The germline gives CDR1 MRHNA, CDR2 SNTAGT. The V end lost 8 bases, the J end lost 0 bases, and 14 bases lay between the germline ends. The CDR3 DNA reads TGTGCCAGCCGCTTACAGGGATATAGCAATCAGCCCCAGCATTTT. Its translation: CASRLQGYSNQPQHF.

For the CDR3, the DNA is TGTGCCAGCAGCCCTAGTAGCGGAGGAAAGACCCAGTACTTC. Protein: CASSPSSGGKTQYF. This chain links TRBV14 with TRBJ2-5; tentative D call: TRBD2 (6 bases). Germline V gene lookup returns CDR1 SGHDN and CDR2 FVKESK. The CDR3 has 14 amino acids. The V gene lost 4 bases and the J gene lost 6 bases, with 15 bases spanning the gap.

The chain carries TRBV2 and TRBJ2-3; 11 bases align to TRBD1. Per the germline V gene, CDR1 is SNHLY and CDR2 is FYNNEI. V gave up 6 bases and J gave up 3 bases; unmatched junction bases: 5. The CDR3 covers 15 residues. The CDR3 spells CASSVWDRGTDTQYF. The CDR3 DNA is TGTGCCAGCAGCGTCTGGGACAGGGGGACAGATACGCAGTATTTT.

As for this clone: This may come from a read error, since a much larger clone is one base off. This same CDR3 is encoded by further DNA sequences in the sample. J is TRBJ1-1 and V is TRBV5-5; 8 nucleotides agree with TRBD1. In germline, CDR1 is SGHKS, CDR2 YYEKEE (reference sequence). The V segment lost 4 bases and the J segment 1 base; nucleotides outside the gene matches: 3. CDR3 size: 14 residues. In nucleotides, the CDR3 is TGTGCCAGCAGCCCGGGACAGGCGAACACTGAAGCTTTCTTT. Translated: CASSPGQANTEAFF. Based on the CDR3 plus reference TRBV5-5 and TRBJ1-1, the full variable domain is DAGVTQSPTHLIKTRGQQVTLRCSPISGHKSVSWYQQVLGQGPQFIFQYYEKEERGRGNFPDRFSARQFPNYSSELNVNALLLGDSALYLCASSPGQANTEAFFGQGTRLTVV.

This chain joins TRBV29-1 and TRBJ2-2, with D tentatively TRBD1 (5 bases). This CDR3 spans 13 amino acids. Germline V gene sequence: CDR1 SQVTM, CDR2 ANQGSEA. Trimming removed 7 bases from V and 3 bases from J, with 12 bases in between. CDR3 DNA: TGCAGCGCCTGCAGGGTCGACACCGGGGAGCTGTTTTTT. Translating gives CSACRVDTGELFF.

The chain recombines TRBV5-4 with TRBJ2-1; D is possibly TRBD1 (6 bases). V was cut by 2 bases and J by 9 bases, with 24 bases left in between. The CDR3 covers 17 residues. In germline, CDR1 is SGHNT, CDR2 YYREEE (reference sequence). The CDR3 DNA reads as TGTGCCAGCAGCTTAATTGGACTGAACTCCTTGGGGGCTGAGCAGTTCTTC. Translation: CASSLIGLNSLGAEQFF.

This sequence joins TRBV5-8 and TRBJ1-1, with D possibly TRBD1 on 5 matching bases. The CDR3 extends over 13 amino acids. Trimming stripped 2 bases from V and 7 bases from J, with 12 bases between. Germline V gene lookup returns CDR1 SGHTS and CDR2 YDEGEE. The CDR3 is CASSLLGRGEAFF. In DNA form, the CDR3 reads TGTGCCAGCAGCTTATTGGGACGGGGTGAAGCTTTCTTT. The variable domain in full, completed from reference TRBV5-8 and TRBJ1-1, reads EAGVTQSPTHLIKTRGQQATLRCSPISGHTSVYWYQQALGLGLQFLLWYDEGEERNRGNFPPRFSGRQFPNYSSELNVNALELEDSALYLCASSLLGRGEAFFGQGTRLTVV.

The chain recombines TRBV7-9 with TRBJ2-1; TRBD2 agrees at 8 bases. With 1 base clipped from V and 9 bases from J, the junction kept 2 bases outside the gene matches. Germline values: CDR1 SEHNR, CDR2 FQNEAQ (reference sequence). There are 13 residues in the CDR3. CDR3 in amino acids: CASSLGLAFEQFF. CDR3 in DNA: TGTGCCAGCAGCTTAGGACTAGCGTTTGAGCAGTTCTTC.

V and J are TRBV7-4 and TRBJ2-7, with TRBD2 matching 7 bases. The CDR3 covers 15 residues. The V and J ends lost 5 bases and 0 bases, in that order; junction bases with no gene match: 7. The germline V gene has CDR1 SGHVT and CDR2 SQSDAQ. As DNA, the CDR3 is TGTGCCAGCAGCGTAGTCCCGGGGGGCTCCTACGAGCAGTACTTC. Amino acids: CASSVVPGGSYEQYF.

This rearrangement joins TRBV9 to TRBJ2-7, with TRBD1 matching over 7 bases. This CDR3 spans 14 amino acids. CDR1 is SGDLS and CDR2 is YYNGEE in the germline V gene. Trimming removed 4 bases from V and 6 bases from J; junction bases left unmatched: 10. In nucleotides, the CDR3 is TGTGCCAGCAGCTTGGAGTATAGGGGGCGCGAGCAGTACTTC. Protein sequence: CASSLEYRGREQYF.

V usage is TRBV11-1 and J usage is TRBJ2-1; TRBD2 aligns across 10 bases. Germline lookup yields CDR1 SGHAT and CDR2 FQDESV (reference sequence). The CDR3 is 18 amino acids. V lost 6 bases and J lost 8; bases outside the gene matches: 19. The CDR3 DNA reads TGTGCCAGCAGTTATAGCGCGGGACTAGCGTCCGGTTTGGATGAGCAGTTCTTC. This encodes CASSYSAGLASGLDEQFF.

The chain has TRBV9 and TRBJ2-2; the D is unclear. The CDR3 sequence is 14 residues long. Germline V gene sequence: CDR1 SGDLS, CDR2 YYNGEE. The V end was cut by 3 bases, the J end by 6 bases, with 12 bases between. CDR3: CASSGVSGAGELFF. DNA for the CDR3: TGTGCCAGCAGCGGCGTGTCCGGAGCCGGGGAGCTGTTTTTT.

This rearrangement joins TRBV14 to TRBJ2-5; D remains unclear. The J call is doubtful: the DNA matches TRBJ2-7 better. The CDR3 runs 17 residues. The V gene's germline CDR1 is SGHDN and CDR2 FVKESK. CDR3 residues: CASSQDYGRRRSYEQYF. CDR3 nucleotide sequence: TGTGCCAGCAGCCAAGATTATGGGCGACGACGGTCCTACGAGCAGTACTTC.

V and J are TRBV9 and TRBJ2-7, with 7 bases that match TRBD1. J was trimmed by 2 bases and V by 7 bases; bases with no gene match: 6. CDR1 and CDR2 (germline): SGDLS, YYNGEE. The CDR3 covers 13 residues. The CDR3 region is CASGTASPYEQYF. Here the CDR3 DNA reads TGTGCCAGCGGGACAGCTTCTCCCTACGAGCAGTACTTC.

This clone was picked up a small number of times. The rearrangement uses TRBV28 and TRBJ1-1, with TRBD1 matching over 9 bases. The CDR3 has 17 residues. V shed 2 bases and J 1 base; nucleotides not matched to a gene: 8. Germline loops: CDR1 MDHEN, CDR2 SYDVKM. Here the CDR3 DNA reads TGTGCCAGCAGTTTAATAACAGGGGGCACTAGGAACACTGAAGCTTTCTTT. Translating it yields CASSLITGGTRNTEAFF.

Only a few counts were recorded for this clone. CDR3 residues: CASGRGTGMNTEAFF. As DNA, the CDR3 is TGTGCCAGCGGAAGGGGGACAGGGATGAACACTGAAGCTTTCTTT. The chain links TRBV2 to TRBJ1-1, with 9 bases that match TRBD1. Germline CDR1 is SNHLY and CDR2 is FYNNEI. The CDR3 loop spans 15 amino acids. Germline trimming cut 8 bases from V and 0 bases from J; bases unmatched to any gene: 7.

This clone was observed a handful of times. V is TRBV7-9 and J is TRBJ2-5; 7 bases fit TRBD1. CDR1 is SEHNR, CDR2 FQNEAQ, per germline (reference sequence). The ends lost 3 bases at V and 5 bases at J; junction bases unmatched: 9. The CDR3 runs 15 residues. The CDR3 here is CASSFRQGRGETQYF. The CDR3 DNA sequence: TGTGCCAGCAGCTTCCGACAGGGAAGGGGGGAGACCCAGTACTTC.

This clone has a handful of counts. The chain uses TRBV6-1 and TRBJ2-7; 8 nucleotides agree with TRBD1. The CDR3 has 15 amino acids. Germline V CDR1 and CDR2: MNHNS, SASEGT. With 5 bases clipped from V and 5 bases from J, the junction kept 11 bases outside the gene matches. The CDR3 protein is CASSQTGALGDEQYF. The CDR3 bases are TGTGCCAGCAGTCAGACAGGGGCCCTGGGGGACGAGCAGTACTTC.

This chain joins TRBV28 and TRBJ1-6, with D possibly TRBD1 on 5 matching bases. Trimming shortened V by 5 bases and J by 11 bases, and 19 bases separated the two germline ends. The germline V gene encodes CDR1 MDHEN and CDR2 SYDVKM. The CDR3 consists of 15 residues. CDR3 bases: TGTGCCAGCAGTCCGGACACCCACCCCGATCCACCCCTCCACTTT. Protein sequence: CASSPDTHPDPPLHF.

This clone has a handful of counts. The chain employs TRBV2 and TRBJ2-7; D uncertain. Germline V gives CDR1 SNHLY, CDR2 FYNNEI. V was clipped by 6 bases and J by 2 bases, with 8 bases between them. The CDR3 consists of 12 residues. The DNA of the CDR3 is TGTGCCAGCAGAGCTCAGGCCTACGAGCAGTACTTC. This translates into CASRAQAYEQYF.

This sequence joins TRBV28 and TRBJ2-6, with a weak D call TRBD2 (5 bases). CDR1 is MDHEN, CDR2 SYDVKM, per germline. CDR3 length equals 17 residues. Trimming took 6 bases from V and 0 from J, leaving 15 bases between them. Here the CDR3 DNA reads TGTGCCAGCAGACAACCAGGACTGCCCTCTGGGGCCAACGTCCTGACTTTC. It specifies CASRQPGLPSGANVLTF.

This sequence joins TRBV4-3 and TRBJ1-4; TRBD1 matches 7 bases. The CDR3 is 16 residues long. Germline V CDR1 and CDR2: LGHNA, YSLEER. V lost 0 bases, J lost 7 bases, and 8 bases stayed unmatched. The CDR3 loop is CASSQEWAGGGEKLFF. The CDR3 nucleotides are TGCGCCAGCAGCCAAGAATGGGCAGGGGGAGGTGAAAAACTGTTTTTT.